Below, one T cell receptor beta chain is given with its context. The germline gene is not matched at one end of the junction; a read error may be the cause. This record belongs to a study of blood T cell repertoires in COVID-19. Background on the study: Spain, Italy and the United States supplied samples that represented acute and convalescent COVID-19. PBMCs, B-cell-depleted T cells, or T cells were the source of the cDNA or gDNA that made up the material.

The authors' processing: Amplification of reference gene primers was used by the study to estimate nucleated cell counts. Clones were read by immunoSEQ multiplex PCR, and TCRdb kept only the in-frame ones, dropping some. V, J and clone size are those of that table, while D and trimming were read from the DNA. The profile covers about 670,000 clones, with 70% to 90% appearing a single time and under 0.3% taken by the ten largest. Germline V CDR1 and CDR2: SNHLY, FYNNEI. This CDR3 has 12 amino acids. This chain connects TRBV2 to TRBJ1-2; no clear D. The specimen sequenced was peripheral blood. The TCR sequence derives from a woman aged 18 to 35 with acute or convalescent COVID-19. The CDR3 DNA reads as TGTGCCAGCAGTGAATCCTACCATGAAGTACGATTC. It codes for CASSESYHEVRF.